There are a few counts of the clone carrying this T cell receptor beta chain. Antigen unknown. A universal primer site came from template switching; cDNA carried unique molecular identifiers. MiXCR was run by TCRdb on the 5' RACE reads, yielding one entry per CDR3 protein. Here the sample spans under 300,000 distinct CDR3 sequences, roughly an eighth being singletons. The data belong to a study of identical twins. Overall study results and limits: Abundant beta clonotypes from cord blood bore fewer insertions; memory repertoires lacked this pattern. Conclusions were based on cross-sectional statistical analysis, without following the same donors.

The CDR3 loop spans 12 amino acids. V gave up 8 bases and J gave up 3 bases, with 10 bases separating them. The material sequenced was memory (CD45RO+) T cells sorted from blood. The clonotype was recovered from a woman aged 18-29 years in good health. The gene calls are TRBV12-3 or TRBV12-4 and TRBJ1-2; TRBD1 might be the D (5 bases). CDR3: CASGGVHYGYTF. CDR3 DNA sequence: TGTGCCAGCGGGGGGGTACACTATGGCTACACCTTC.